The 9 T cell receptor beta chains below come from one sample, sequenced in a study of T cell clonality in common variable immunodeficiency (dated by TCRdb to the mid-2010s). Results the study describes overall, beyond this receptor: CVID TCRbeta sequences reportedly showed fewer deletions and N-nucleotide insertions and lacked highly modified clones with 13 or more V deletions.

No antigens are known for them. Libraries came from the immunoSEQ multiplex PCR assay. TCRdb limited this immuneACCESS table to in-frame rearrangements with V and J called. A share of clones is missing; checked studies link under half to unresolved V genes, and the rest is unexplained. For this sample, over 13,000 clones appear and none is a singleton. More than 7% of the sample lies in the top ten. Sequenced input: peripheral blood mononuclear cells. Receptor source: a human donor with common variable immunodeficiency.

A few counts support this clone. The CDR3 is cut off 3 residues early in the read; its end comes from the germline J gene. The rearrangement links TRBV18 to TRBJ1-5; D remains unclear. The CDR3 spans 15 residues. Looked up from germline, CDR1 is KGHSH and CDR2 is LQKENI. V dropped 1 base and J dropped 0 bases, with 7 bases sitting between them. This CDR3 reads CASSPLAGSNQPQHF. Partial CDR3 DNA: TGTGCCAGCTCACCACTCGCCGGTAGCAATCAGCCC.

A word on this clone: The read ends 3 residues before the CDR3 terminus; that terminus is restored from the germline J gene. This chain joins TRBV19 and TRBJ2-5; TRBD2 agrees at 8 bases. The CDR3 is 15 residues long. The J segment lost 4 bases and the V segment lost 10 bases, leaving 14 bases of the junction unmatched. The germline gives CDR1 LNHDA, CDR2 SQIVND (reference sequence). CDR3 DNA, as far as it was read: TGTGCCAAAACCCGGGGGGGCCGGTTGGGAGAGACC. Protein: CAKTRGGRLGET. The entire CDR3 sequence reads CAKTRGGRLGETQYF. The full variable domain, in which reference TRBV19 and TRBJ2-5 provide the parts outside the CDR3, is DGGITQSPKYLFRKEGQNVTLSCEQNLNHDAMYWYRQDPGQGLRLIYYSQIVNDFQKGDIAEGYSVSREKKESFPLTVTSAQKNPTAFYLCAKTRGGRLGETQYFGPGTRLLVL.

The CDR3 sequence: CASSERGVGVPKETQYF. The part of the CDR3 DNA that was read is TGTGCCAGCAGTGAACGGGGGGTCGGGGTCCCCAAAGAGACC. V usage is TRBV6-1 and J usage is TRBJ2-5; 7 bases are a match to TRBD2. The read halts 3 residues ahead of the CDR3 end, with the missing end drawn from the germline J gene. The V segment lost 2 bases and the J segment 3 bases; nucleotides outside the gene matches: 12. Germline-derived CDR1 and CDR2 are MNHNS and SASEGT. This CDR3 is 17 amino acids long.

Remarks on this clone: The read comes to an end 3 residues before the CDR3 does, leaving the germline J gene to fill in the end. V and J are TRBV18 and TRBJ2-7; 8 nucleotides align to TRBD1. The ends lost 3 bases at V and 2 bases at J; junction bases unmatched: 6. This CDR3 is built from 15 residues. The V gene's germline CDR1 is KGHSH and CDR2 LQKENI. CDR3 DNA, as far as it was read: TGTGCCAGCTCACCGACAGGGGTGTCAACCTACGAG. This sequence encodes CASSPTGVSTYE. The complete CDR3 reads CASSPTGVSTYEQYF. The variable domain in full, with the rest retrieved from reference TRBV18 and TRBJ2-7, is NAGVMQNPRHLVRRRGQEARLRCSPMKGHSHVYWYRQLPEEGLKFMVYLQKENIIDESGMPKERFSAEFPKEGPSILRIQQVVRGDSAAYFCASSPTGVSTYEQYFGPGTRLTVT.

This clone has more than one count but fewer than ten. The read terminates 3 residues before the CDR3 end, so the remaining end is supplied by the germline J gene. Other DNA sequences from this sample encode an identical CDR3 as well. This rearrangement joins TRBV7-3 to TRBJ1-2; TRBD1 agrees at 7 bases. CDR3 length: 13 amino acids. The V and J ends lost 2 bases and 4 bases, in that order; junction bases with no gene match: 1. Germline lookup yields CDR1 SGHTA and CDR2 FQGTGA. The CDR3 DNA, read in part, is TGTGCCAGCAGCTTATCAGGGGGCTATGGC. It encodes CASSLSGGYG. The whole CDR3 region reads CASSLSGGYGYTF.

This clone was observed a handful of times. Coverage ceases 3 residues before the CDR3 finishes, and the germline J gene fills in the end. The chain combines TRBV18 with TRBJ2-3; TRBD2 aligns across 10 bases. V lost 3 bases, J lost 4 bases, and 7 bases stayed unmatched. The length of the CDR3 is 16 residues. The germline CDR1 and CDR2 sequences are KGHSH and LQKENI. The CDR3 reads CASSPRVAGGADTQYF. The part of the CDR3 DNA that was read is TGTGCCAGCTCACCGCGAGTAGCGGGGGGTGCAGATACG.

Worth noting for this clone: The read ends 3 residues before the CDR3 terminus; that terminus is restored from the germline J gene. The V and J genes are TRBV7-9 and TRBJ1-1; TRBD1 might be the D (5 bases). The CDR3 covers 15 residues. The V end was cut by 2 bases, the J end by 1 base, with 11 bases between. Germline V lookup: CDR1 SEHNR, CDR2 FQNEAQ (reference sequence). The CDR3 is CASSLSRQQNTEAFF. The CDR3 DNA, read in part, is TGTGCCAGCAGCTTAAGTAGACAGCAGAACACTGAA.

As regards this clone: The DNA ends 3 residues before the CDR3 does, and the rest of the CDR3 is filled in from the germline J gene. This chain connects TRBV19 to TRBJ2-3, with TRBD2 as a possible D gene (5 bases). The CDR3 runs 13 residues. Germline V lookup: CDR1 LNHDA, CDR2 SQIVND (reference sequence). V was cut by 4 bases and J by 2 bases, with 7 bases left in between. The CDR3 sequence: CASSKRPTDTQYF. The covered CDR3 bases are TGTGCCAGTAGTAAGCGGCCCACAGATACG.

This clone was counted between two and nine times. The CDR3 DNA, read in part, is TGTGCCAGCAGCTTAGGACACCTGGAAATG. Protein sequence: CASSLGHLEM. The complete CDR3 protein is CASSLGHLEMAFF. The chain has TRBV7-9 and TRBJ1-1; the D is unclear. The CDR3 end lies 3 residues beyond the end of the read and is filled in from the germline J gene. Looked up from germline, CDR1 is SEHNR and CDR2 is FQNEAQ (reference sequence). CDR3 length: 13 residues.